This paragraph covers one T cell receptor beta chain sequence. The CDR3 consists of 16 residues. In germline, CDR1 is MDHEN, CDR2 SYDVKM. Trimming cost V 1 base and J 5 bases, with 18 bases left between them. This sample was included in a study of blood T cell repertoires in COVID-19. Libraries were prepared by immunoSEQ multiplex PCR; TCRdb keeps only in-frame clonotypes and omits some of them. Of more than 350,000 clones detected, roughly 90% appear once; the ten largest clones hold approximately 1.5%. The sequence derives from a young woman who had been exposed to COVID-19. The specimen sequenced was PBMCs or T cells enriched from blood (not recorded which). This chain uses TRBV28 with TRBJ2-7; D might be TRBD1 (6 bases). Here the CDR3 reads CASSLSQGVSVHEQYF. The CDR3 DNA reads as TGTGCCAGCAGTTTATCACAGGGTGTATCCGTCCACGAGCAGTACTTC.